The T cell receptor beta chain under discussion was sequenced for a study of cytomegalovirus exposure and HLA in healthy donors. Study results and caveats: In an earlier analysis, productive rearrangement rates for most beta V segments clustered near 87% or 30%. Per published reports, the classifier diagnosed cytomegalovirus status with high specificity and sensitivity. Later examination showed HLA-associated TCR beta chains had greater clonal expansion than equally common others. Serostatus for CMV was the only available immune exposure information.

It was with 60 Vbeta and 13 Jbeta primers that the PCR ran. Libraries were prepared by immunoSEQ multiplex PCR; TCRdb keeps only in-frame clonotypes and omits some of them. The repertoire holds approximately 140,000 clones, around 81% seen once, with 0.55% to 0.75% in the top ten. This clone was seen only a few times. Antigen specificity is unknown. The CDR3 is made up of 15 amino acids. In germline, CDR1 is KGHSH, CDR2 LQKENI. The V and J ends lost 3 bases and 8 bases, in that order; junction bases with no gene match: 10. This chain connects TRBV18 to TRBJ1-2; 9 bases fit TRBD1. The specimen sequenced was PBMCs. This receptor was taken from a man between 18 and 29 years old in good health and CMV-seronegative. This CDR3 reads CASSPTPGTGNGYTF. Here the CDR3 DNA reads TGTGCCAGCTCACCTACTCCCGGGACAGGGAACGGCTACACCTTC. The full variable domain, with the rest looked up from reference TRBV18 and TRBJ1-2, is NAGVMQNPRHLVRRRGQEARLRCSPMKGHSHVYWYRQLPEEGLKFMVYLQKENIIDESGMPKERFSAEFPKEGPSILRIQQVVRGDSAAYFCASSPTPGTGNGYTFGSGTRLTVV.